This note documents a single T cell receptor (beta chain) sequence. The data stem from a study of blood T cell repertoires in COVID-19. About the study: There were acute and convalescent COVID-19 samples, and they came from the United States, Italy and Spain. T cells, B-cell-depleted T cells, or PBMCs provided the cDNA or gDNA that served as material.

This CDR3 comprises 15 residues. Germline V CDR1 and CDR2: SEHNR, FQNEAQ (reference sequence). Trimming shortened V by 3 bases and J by 4 bases, and 14 bases separated the two germline ends. Profiling relied on immunoSEQ multiplex PCR, and the TCRdb table lists in-frame clones only, not all of them. The sample contains some 250,000 clones, roughly 83% of which appear only once. The TCR originated in an elderly man with acute or convalescent COVID-19. Sequenced sample: peripheral blood. The chain links TRBV7-9 to TRBJ2-3, with TRBD1 as a possible D gene (6 bases). CDR3 in amino acids: CASSLKTGEADTQYF. The CDR3 DNA is TGTGCCAGCAGCTTGAAGACAGGAGAAGCAGATACGCAGTATTTT. Filled out from reference TRBV7-9 and TRBJ2-3, the complete variable domain reads DTGVSQNPRHKITKRGQNVTFRCDPISEHNRLYWYRQTLGQGPEFLTYFQNEAQLEKSRLLSDRFSAERPKGSFSTLEIQRTEQGDSAMYLCASSLKTGEADTQYFGPGTRLTVL.